This T cell receptor (beta chain) derives from a study of vaccination and CD4 T cells after COVID-19. Indicated treatment: approximately nine-day PBMC culture with coronavirus spike peptide pools or control peptides (ViraFEST assay). This CDR3 is 13 amino acids long. V shed 2 bases and J 2 bases; nucleotides not matched to a gene: 3. Germline-derived CDR1 and CDR2 are DFQATT and SNEGSKA (reference sequence). The Oncomine TCR Beta short-read assay generated sequence data from the DNA of cultured CD4+ T cells. Using its own MiXCR run on the PCR reads, TCRdb lists one record per CDR3 protein. The sample contains around 14,000 distinct CDR3 sequences, around 53% of which appear only once. This clonotype was detected only once. No antigen is known for it.

The rearrangement uses TRBV20-1 and TRBJ2-7; TRBD1 agrees at 7 bases. Sequencing was performed on CD4+ T cells from blood, cultured in vitro. This TCR was recovered from a human donor who had recovered from COVID-19. For the CDR3, the DNA is TGCAGTGCTAGACGGACAGGCACCTACGAGCAGTACTTC. As protein: CSARRTGTYEQYF.